These T cell receptor beta chains were read from a single sample in a study of T cell responses to AZD1222 COVID-19 vaccine. Measured with immunoSEQ multiplex PCR; TCRdb has only the in-frame clones, and not every one. The repertoire holds 100,000 to 150,000 clones, with approximately 84% as singletons. The starting material was peripheral blood, obtained on day 0 of AZD1222 vaccination. All receptors derive from an adult in good health. Both conserved end residues are part of each CDR3. D genes are given only for firm matches. Not all rows give a size; the values are once, few, many and, for expanded clones, a class.

j_call: TRBJ2-1
clone_size: -
v_call: TRBV3-1/TRBV3-2
d_call: TRBD2
cdr3_nt: TGTGCCAGCAGCCTCGGGACTATATCGTTCTTC
cdr3_aa: CASSLGTISFF

j_call: TRBJ1-2
clone_size: -
v_call: TRBV6-5
d_call: -
cdr3_nt: TGTGCCAGCAGTTCCTCGTCCGGTGGCTACACCTTC
cdr3_aa: CASSSSSGGYTF

j_call: TRBJ2-7
clone_size: -
v_call: TRBV2
d_call: -
cdr3_nt: TGTGCCAGCGCCTGGGGACGCGCCTACGAGCAGTACTTC
cdr3_aa: CASAWGRAYEQYF

j_call: TRBJ1-2
clone_size: -
v_call: TRBV6-5
d_call: -
cdr3_nt: TGTGCCAGCAGTTACTCCTATAACTATGGCTACACCTTC
cdr3_aa: CASSYSYNYGYTF

j_call: TRBJ1-1
clone_size: -
v_call: TRBV4-3
d_call: -
cdr3_nt: TGCGCCAGCAGCTTCGGGGGGACCGCGGCCACTGAAGCTTTCTTT
cdr3_aa: CASSFGGTAATEAFF

j_call: TRBJ1-1
clone_size: -
v_call: TRBV9
d_call: -
cdr3_nt: TGTGCCAGCAGCGCCGCGAGGGGCACTGAAGCTTTCTTT
cdr3_aa: CASSAARGTEAFF

j_call: TRBJ1-1
clone_size: -
v_call: TRBV10-1
d_call: -
cdr3_nt: TGCGCCAGCAGCGGAGTCCTGAACACTGAAGCTTTCTTT
cdr3_aa: CASSGVLNTEAFF

j_call: TRBJ2-7
clone_size: -
v_call: TRBV4-3
d_call: -
cdr3_nt: TGCGCCAGCAGCCAAGATTTGAGGTCAGTTTTTACCTACGAGCAGTACTTC
cdr3_aa: CASSQDLRSVFTYEQYF

j_call: TRBJ2-5
clone_size: once
v_call: TRBV5-6
d_call: TRBD2
cdr3_nt: TGTGCCAGCAGCTCGTCTAGCGGGGGTCAAGAGACCCAGTACTTC
cdr3_aa: CASSSSSGGQETQYF

j_call: TRBJ1-2
clone_size: -
v_call: TRBV19
d_call: -
cdr3_nt: TGTGCCAGTAGCTTCCGGGCCCCGGTGGATGGCTACACCTTC
cdr3_aa: CASSFRAPVDGYTF

j_call: TRBJ2-2
clone_size: -
v_call: TRBV9
d_call: -
cdr3_nt: TGTGCCAGCAGCGTACTTCAGGACTCCGCCGGGGAGCTGTTTTTT
cdr3_aa: CASSVLQDSAGELFF

j_call: TRBJ1-1
clone_size: -
v_call: TRBV29-1
d_call: -
cdr3_nt: TGCAGCGTTCGTTCCGGGTGGGGCATGAACACTGAAGCTTTCTTT
cdr3_aa: CSVRSGWGMNTEAFF

j_call: TRBJ1-2
clone_size: -
v_call: TRBV2
d_call: -
cdr3_nt: TGTGCCAGCAGTATAGGCACGGTAGACCTCTATGGCTACACCTTC
cdr3_aa: CASSIGTVDLYGYTF

j_call: TRBJ1-5
clone_size: -
v_call: TRBV6-6
d_call: -
cdr3_nt: TGTGCCAGCAGTTTCACAGGGTTCCTCCAGCATTTT
cdr3_aa: CASSFTGFLQHF

j_call: TRBJ1-5
clone_size: -
v_call: TRBV3-1/TRBV3-2
d_call: -
cdr3_nt: TGTGCCAGCAGCCCCTTGGGGGAGCCCCAGCATTTT
cdr3_aa: CASSPLGEPQHF

j_call: TRBJ2-7
clone_size: -
v_call: TRBV28
d_call: TRBD1
cdr3_nt: TGTGCCAGCAGTTTATCAGGGGGCAGGGGCCACGAGCAGTACTTC
cdr3_aa: CASSLSGGRGHEQYF

j_call: TRBJ2-2
clone_size: few
v_call: TRBV7-2
d_call: -
cdr3_nt: TGTGCCAGCAGCGGACCAAAAAACAGGGCCGTCCCCGGGGAGCTGTTTTTT
cdr3_aa: CASSGPKNRAVPGELFF

j_call: TRBJ2-7
clone_size: few
v_call: TRBV6-5
d_call: -
cdr3_nt: TGTGCCAGCAGTTACTCGCTCGACAGGATAACCTACGAGCAGTACTTC
cdr3_aa: CASSYSLDRITYEQYF

j_call: TRBJ1-3
clone_size: -
v_call: TRBV12-3/TRBV12-4
d_call: -
cdr3_nt: TGTGCCAGCACTTTTCGGGACACCATATATTTT
cdr3_aa: CASTFRDTIYF

j_call: TRBJ2-5
clone_size: -
v_call: TRBV28
d_call: -
cdr3_nt: TGTGCCAGCAGTTTCCCAAGCCAGGGGGGTTTGGAGACCCAGTACTTC
cdr3_aa: CASSFPSQGGLETQYF

j_call: TRBJ1-5
clone_size: -
v_call: TRBV10-3
d_call: -
cdr3_nt: TGTGCCATCGCGAGGACGCTCAATCAGCCCCAGCATTTT
cdr3_aa: CAIARTLNQPQHF

j_call: TRBJ2-5
clone_size: -
v_call: TRBV14
d_call: -
cdr3_nt: TGTGCCAGCAGTCCACAGGGCCCAGAGACCCAGTACTTC
cdr3_aa: CASSPQGPETQYF

j_call: TRBJ1-5
clone_size: -
v_call: TRBV7-2
d_call: TRBD1
cdr3_nt: TGTGCCAGCAGCCTCTACAGGGGGCCCGGACCGGGTCAGCCCCAGCATTTT
cdr3_aa: CASSLYRGPGPGQPQHF

j_call: TRBJ1-6
clone_size: -
v_call: TRBV4-1
d_call: -
cdr3_nt: TGCGCCAGCAGCCTCCTGGAGACAGGCGTTAGCTCCTATAATTCACCCCTCCACTTT
cdr3_aa: CASSLLETGVSSYNSPLHF

j_call: TRBJ1-2
clone_size: -
v_call: TRBV27
d_call: -
cdr3_nt: TGTGCCAGCAGGACTGCGGGGCATGGCTACACCTTC
cdr3_aa: CASRTAGHGYTF

j_call: TRBJ1-1
clone_size: -
v_call: TRBV5-1
d_call: TRBD1
cdr3_nt: TGCGCCAGCAGCTTGGCGGGACAGGGTCGTGCTGAAGCTTTCTTT
cdr3_aa: CASSLAGQGRAEAFF

j_call: TRBJ1-5
clone_size: -
v_call: TRBV5-1
d_call: -
cdr3_nt: TGCGCCAGCAGCTTGGGGTACATACATTTT
cdr3_aa: CASSLGYIHF

j_call: TRBJ1-3
clone_size: -
v_call: TRBV9
d_call: -
cdr3_nt: TGTGCCAGCAGCGTAAACGGGGACGGAAACACCATATATTTT
cdr3_aa: CASSVNGDGNTIYF

j_call: TRBJ2-1
clone_size: -
v_call: TRBV4-3
d_call: TRBD2
cdr3_nt: TGCGCCAGCAGCCAAGCGGTAGCGGGGGGGCGGGTTGAGCAGTTCTTC
cdr3_aa: CASSQAVAGGRVEQFF

j_call: TRBJ1-2
clone_size: -
v_call: TRBV5-6
d_call: -
cdr3_nt: TGTGCCAGCAGCTTGGGCCCTGGAGGCTACACCTTC
cdr3_aa: CASSLGPGGYTF

j_call: TRBJ2-5
clone_size: -
v_call: TRBV12-5
d_call: TRBD1
cdr3_nt: TGTGCTAGTGGTTCGCCGGGACAGCAAGAGACCCAGTACTTC
cdr3_aa: CASGSPGQQETQYF

j_call: TRBJ1-1
clone_size: -
v_call: TRBV16
d_call: -
cdr3_nt: TGTGCCAGCAGCCAATACGGCAGGGGAACTGAAGCTTTCTTT
cdr3_aa: CASSQYGRGTEAFF

j_call: TRBJ1-5
clone_size: -
v_call: TRBV7-8
d_call: -
cdr3_nt: TGTGCCAGCAGCTTAGGTCCCTCGGGGCCCCAGCATTTT
cdr3_aa: CASSLGPSGPQHF

j_call: TRBJ1-2
clone_size: -
v_call: TRBV6-2/TRBV6-3
d_call: -
cdr3_nt: TGTGCCAGCAGTTACAGGCAAACAGGTTTCTATGGCTACACCTTC
cdr3_aa: CASSYRQTGFYGYTF

j_call: TRBJ2-7
clone_size: -
v_call: TRBV3-1/TRBV3-2
d_call: -
cdr3_nt: TGTGCCAGCAGCCAAGGGGCTCCAAGCTCCTACGAGCAGTACTTC
cdr3_aa: CASSQGAPSSYEQYF

j_call: TRBJ1-1
clone_size: -
v_call: TRBV6-4
d_call: -
cdr3_nt: TGTGCCAGCAGTCCACAAGCGAACACTGAAGCTTTCTTT
cdr3_aa: CASSPQANTEAFF

j_call: TRBJ2-7
clone_size: -
v_call: TRBV2
d_call: -
cdr3_nt: TGTGCCAGCACCCCGCCGGGATACGAGCAGTACTTC
cdr3_aa: CASTPPGYEQYF

j_call: TRBJ1-1
clone_size: -
v_call: TRBV5-4
d_call: -
cdr3_nt: TGTGCCAGCAGCTTGTCCGGGTTATCCACTGAAGCTTTCTTT
cdr3_aa: CASSLSGLSTEAFF

j_call: TRBJ1-1
clone_size: -
v_call: TRBV3-1/TRBV3-2
d_call: -
cdr3_nt: TGTGCCAGCAGCCCCGGACGTGTCCGAGCTTTCTTT
cdr3_aa: CASSPGRVRAFF

j_call: TRBJ2-7
clone_size: -
v_call: TRBV6-6
d_call: -
cdr3_nt: TGTGCCAGCACCGGGGCCGCCTACGAGCAGTACTTC
cdr3_aa: CASTGAAYEQYF

j_call: TRBJ1-3
clone_size: few
v_call: TRBV29-1
d_call: -
cdr3_nt: TGCAGCGTTGAAGATTTAGAAACACCTGGAAACACCATATATTTT
cdr3_aa: CSVEDLETPGNTIYF

j_call: TRBJ2-3
clone_size: -
v_call: TRBV7-9
d_call: -
cdr3_nt: TGTGCCAGCAGCAAGGATACGCAGTATTTT
cdr3_aa: CASSKDTQYF

j_call: TRBJ2-7
clone_size: -
v_call: TRBV5-1
d_call: -
cdr3_nt: TGCGCCAGCAGCGCGACCGGGACACCTTACTACGAGCAGTACTTC
cdr3_aa: CASSATGTPYYEQYF

j_call: TRBJ2-1
clone_size: once
v_call: TRBV18
d_call: TRBD1
cdr3_nt: TGTGCCAGCTCACTGACCGGGACAGGGACCTACAATGAGCAGTTCTTC
cdr3_aa: CASSLTGTGTYNEQFF

j_call: TRBJ2-3
clone_size: -
v_call: TRBV19
d_call: TRBD2
cdr3_nt: TGTGCCAGTAGTATGCGGGTAGTTAGACTAGCGGTTAGCACAGATACGCAGTATTTT
cdr3_aa: CASSMRVVRLAVSTDTQYF

j_call: TRBJ1-4
clone_size: -
v_call: TRBV7-6
d_call: -
cdr3_nt: TGTGCCAGCAGCTTAGGGGTGAAGGGGGACGAAAAACTGTTTTTT
cdr3_aa: CASSLGVKGDEKLFF

j_call: TRBJ1-1
clone_size: few
v_call: TRBV3-1/TRBV3-2
d_call: -
cdr3_nt: TGTGCCAGCAGCCAAGACAGCTTCCCCACTGAAGCTTTCTTT
cdr3_aa: CASSQDSFPTEAFF

j_call: TRBJ2-7
clone_size: -
v_call: TRBV9
d_call: -
cdr3_nt: TGTGCCAGCAGCGTAGGAGAACGGCAGAACGAGCAGTACTTC
cdr3_aa: CASSVGERQNEQYF

j_call: TRBJ1-4
clone_size: -
v_call: TRBV12-3/TRBV12-4
d_call: -
cdr3_nt: TGTGCCAGCTCGCGGGGGGGGCCGGGTAAACTGTTTTTT
cdr3_aa: CASSRGGPGKLFF

j_call: TRBJ2-4
clone_size: -
v_call: TRBV6-5
d_call: -
cdr3_nt: TGTGCCAGCAGTCCCGGGACAAGAAAAAACATTCAGTACTTC
cdr3_aa: CASSPGTRKNIQYF